This T cell receptor (beta chain) was sequenced during a study of patients and donors after allogeneic stem cell transplantation. This clonotype was recorded a few times. Germline V lookup: CDR1 DFQATT, CDR2 SNEGSKA (reference sequence). This CDR3 contains 15 residues. Trimming pared 5 bases from V and 7 bases from J, leaving 23 bases between. From the RT-PCR reads, TCRdb called clonotypes with MiXCR, one entry per CDR3 protein. This table holds about 960,000 distinct CDR3 sequences, approximately 19% found once. Sequenced sample: blood, either unsorted or a sorted T cell fraction (not recorded which). The chain joins TRBV20-1 to TRBJ1-1; tentative D call: TRBD1 (6 bases). The TCR comes from a human donor who was either an allogeneic HSCT recipient or a stem cell or donor lymphocyte infusion donor (not recorded which). It is not recorded whose cells these are; they may come from a transplant donor. For the CDR3, the DNA is TGCAGTGCTGCCCAATCGATAGACAGGAGTAGTGAAGCTTTCTTT. Translating gives CSAAQSIDRSSEAFF.